A selection of T cell receptor beta chains follows, all from one sample in a study of cytomegalovirus exposure and HLA in healthy donors. TCRdb keeps only in-frame clones here, not all; method: immunoSEQ multiplex PCR. The repertoire holds approximately 140,000 clones, around 85% seen once, with around 4.1% in the top ten. Material for sequencing was PBMCs. The source is a middle-aged man in good health and CMV-seropositive. CDR3s include the opening cysteine and the closing phenylalanine or tryptophan. The D gene is left open where the match is weak. The listing skips clone size in some rows; elsewhere it reads once, few, many or a size class.

>TRBV19|TRBD1|few|TRBJ2-1
CASSPTGGAYNEQFF
TGTGCCAGTAGTCCCACAGGGGGCGCCTACAATGAGCAGTTCTTC
>TRBV5-6|TRBD2|NA|TRBJ2-3
CASSLSGTSGGKDTQYF
TGTGCCAGCAGCCTTTCAGGGACTAGCGGGGGGAAAGATACGCAGTATTTT
>TRBV10-3|TRBD2|few|TRBJ2-1
CAINSGSSYNEQFF
TGTGCCATCAATAGCGGGAGCTCCTACAATGAGCAGTTCTTC
>TRBV6-1|TRBD1|NA|TRBJ2-7
CASSEDRGRKSYEQYF
TGTGCCAGCAGTGAAGACAGGGGGCGAAAGTCCTACGAGCAGTACTTC
>TRBV2|TRBD1|few|TRBJ2-7
CASSYTPGTGGTYEQYF
TGTGCCAGCAGCTACACGCCCGGGACAGGGGGTACCTACGAGCAGTACTTC
>TRBV5-1|TRBD1|NA|TRBJ1-2
CASSLTGGSHYGYTF
TGCGCCAGCAGCTTGACAGGGGGCTCTCACTATGGCTACACCTTC
>TRBV7-8|TRBD2|NA|TRBJ2-5
CASSLTSGSQETQYF
TGTGCCAGCAGCCTGACTAGCGGTTCTCAAGAGACCCAGTACTTC
>TRBV7-3|NA|NA|TRBJ2-1
CASSSLAGSEQFF
TGTGCCAGCAGCTCGCTGGCGGGATCAGAGCAGTTCTTC
>TRBV5-4|TRBD1|NA|TRBJ2-5
CASSRRDSQETQYF
TGTGCCAGCAGCCGCCGGGACAGTCAAGAGACCCAGTACTTC
>TRBV12-5|NA|few|TRBJ2-1
CASGPGGIEQFF
TGTGCTAGTGGCCCTGGGGGGATAGAGCAGTTCTTC
>TRBV5-1|TRBD2|NA|TRBJ2-1
CASSFTGGDEQFF
TGCGCCAGCAGCTTCACGGGAGGGGATGAGCAGTTCTTC
>TRBV6-6|TRBD2|few|TRBJ2-7
CASSVAGRSYEQYF
TGTGCCAGCAGTGTAGCGGGGAGGTCGTACGAGCAGTACTTC
>TRBV28|NA|NA|TRBJ2-5
CASLRGAGRETQYF
TGTGCCAGCCTCCGCGGGGCAGGGAGAGAGACCCAGTACTTC
>TRBV5-6|NA|NA|TRBJ2-1
CASSLSLNEQFF
TGTGCCAGCAGCTTGTCCCTCAATGAGCAGTTCTTC
>TRBV11-3|TRBD2|NA|TRBJ2-5
CASTKRGLGETQYF
TGTGCCAGCACAAAGCGGGGGCTGGGAGAGACCCAGTACTTC
>TRBV19|NA|few|TRBJ2-7
CASSGDSSYEQYF
TGTGCCAGTAGCGGTGACAGCTCCTACGAGCAGTACTTC
>TRBV18|NA|NA|TRBJ1-3
CASSPYRTSGGNTIYF
TGTGCCAGCTCACCTTATCGGACCAGCGGAGGAAACACCATATATTTT
>TRBV5-6|NA|NA|TRBJ1-6
CASSFRTLLNSPLHF
TGTGCCAGCAGCTTCCGGACACTTCTTAATTCACCCCTCCACTTT
>TRBV6-1|NA|once|TRBJ1-3
CASNRNSGNTIYF
TGTGCCAGCAACAGGAATTCCGGAAACACCATATATTTT
>TRBV5-4|NA|NA|TRBJ2-3
CASSLPFGQPGADTQYF
TGTGCCAGCAGCTTGCCTTTCGGCCAGCCGGGGGCAGATACGCAGTATTTT
>TRBV6-6|NA|NA|TRBJ2-3
CASSYGFFRSTDTQYF
TGTGCCAGCAGTTACGGTTTTTTCCGGAGCACAGATACGCAGTATTTT
>TRBV5-8|TRBD2|NA|TRBJ2-1
CASSLGLAGGRIHNEQFF
TGTGCCAGCAGCTTGGGACTAGCGGGAGGGCGTATTCACAATGAGCAGTTCTTC
>TRBV9|NA|NA|TRBJ1-1
CASSVLGGNTEAFF
TGTGCCAGCAGCGTATTAGGAGGGAACACTGAAGCTTTCTTT
>TRBV5-5|TRBD1|NA|TRBJ1-2
CASSLALDRVNYGYTF
TGTGCCAGCAGCTTGGCCTTGGACAGGGTAAACTATGGCTACACCTTC
>TRBV5-1|TRBD1|once|TRBJ1-4
CASSWGQGFNEKLFF
TGCGCCAGCAGCTGGGGACAGGGTTTTAATGAAAAACTGTTTTTT
>TRBV28|TRBD1|NA|TRBJ1-2
CASSLSRGLPNYGYTF
TGTGCCAGCAGTTTAAGTAGGGGGCTCCCTAACTATGGCTACACCTTC
>TRBV30|NA|NA|TRBJ2-7
CAWSVPRGYEQYF
TGTGCCTGGAGTGTTCCCAGGGGCTACGAGCAGTACTTC
>TRBV28|NA|NA|TRBJ1-1
CASSLAGGGAFF
TGTGCCAGCAGTTTAGCCGGAGGAGGAGCTTTCTTT
>TRBV6-6|NA|NA|TRBJ2-2
CASSYLRTSTGELFF
TGTGCCAGCAGTTACCTAAGGACATCCACCGGGGAGCTGTTTTTT
>TRBV5-4|TRBD2|NA|TRBJ2-4
CASSSGGAGGGKNIQYF
TGTGCCAGCAGCTCCGGGGGAGCGGGGGGGGGCAAAAACATTCAGTACTTC
>TRBV20-1|NA|NA|TRBJ1-1
CSAGGRTEAFF
TGCAGTGCTGGGGGGAGGACTGAAGCTTTCTTT
>TRBV4-1|NA|NA|TRBJ2-2
CASSQRGVRNTGELFF
TGCGCCAGCAGCCAAAGAGGAGTGAGGAACACCGGGGAGCTGTTTTTT
>TRBV5-1|NA|once|TRBJ2-7
CASSLLSGYSYEQYF
TGCGCCAGCAGCTTGCTCTCCGGGTACTCCTACGAGCAGTACTTC
>TRBV7-2|TRBD1|NA|TRBJ1-6
CASSSRQGEKSSYNSPLHF
TGTGCCAGCAGCTCCCGACAGGGCGAAAAGAGCTCCTATAATTCACCCCTCCACTTT
>TRBV7-9|NA|NA|TRBJ2-5
CASSLGLALETQYF
TGTGCCAGCAGCTTAGGGCTGGCCCTTGAGACCCAGTACTTC
>TRBV5-6|NA|NA|TRBJ1-2
CASSLISRTAF
TGTGCCAGCAGCCTCATAAGCCGGACAGCCTTC
>TRBV2|NA|NA|TRBJ1-6
CASIYGGNSPLHF
TGTGCCAGCATATATGGAGGGAATTCACCCCTCCACTTT
>TRBV6-1|TRBD1|NA|TRBJ1-2
CASTEAGGRGRYYYTF
TGTGCCAGCACCGAAGCAGGGGGCAGGGGGCGTTATTACTACACCTTC
>TRBV6-1|TRBD2|NA|TRBJ2-1
CASSTSGAYNEQFF
TGTGCCAGCTCGACTAGCGGGGCTTACAATGAGCAGTTCTTC
>TRBV7-3|NA|NA|TRBJ2-2
CASSAGSGELFF
TGTGCCAGCAGCGCAGGGTCCGGGGAGCTGTTTTTT
>TRBV19|TRBD2|NA|TRBJ2-7
CASSMYGRLAGGEQYF
TGTGCCAGTAGTATGTATGGAAGACTAGCGGGAGGCGAGCAGTACTTC
>TRBV27|TRBD1|NA|TRBJ1-1
CASSPDRGRRTEAFF
TGTGCCAGCAGTCCGGACAGGGGGCGAAGGACTGAAGCTTTCTTT
>TRBV5-1|NA|NA|TRBJ2-1
CASSLDRVVEQFF
TGCGCCAGCAGCTTGGACAGGGTAGTTGAGCAGTTCTTC
>TRBV6-1|TRBD2|NA|TRBJ2-1
CASSGELAGGRREQFF
TGTGCCAGCAGTGGGGAACTAGCGGGGGGGCGTCGCGAGCAGTTCTTC